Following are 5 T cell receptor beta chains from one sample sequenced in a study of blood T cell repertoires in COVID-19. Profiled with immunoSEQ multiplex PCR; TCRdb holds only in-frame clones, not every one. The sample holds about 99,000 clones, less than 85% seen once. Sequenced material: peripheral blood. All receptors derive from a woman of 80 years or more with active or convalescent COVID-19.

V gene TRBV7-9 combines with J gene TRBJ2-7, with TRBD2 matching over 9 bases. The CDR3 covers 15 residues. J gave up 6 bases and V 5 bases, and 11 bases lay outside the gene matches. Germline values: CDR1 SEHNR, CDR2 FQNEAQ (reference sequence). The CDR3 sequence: CASSPSGKVSAEQYF. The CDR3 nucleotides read TGTGCCAGCAGCCCTAGCGGGAAAGTTAGTGCCGAGCAGTACTTC.

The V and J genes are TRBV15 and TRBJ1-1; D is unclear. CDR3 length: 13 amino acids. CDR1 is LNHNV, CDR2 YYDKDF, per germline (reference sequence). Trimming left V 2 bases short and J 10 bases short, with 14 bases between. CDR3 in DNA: TGTGCCACCAGCAGATTAATGGAGCTAGGAGCTTTCTTT. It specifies CATSRLMELGAFF.

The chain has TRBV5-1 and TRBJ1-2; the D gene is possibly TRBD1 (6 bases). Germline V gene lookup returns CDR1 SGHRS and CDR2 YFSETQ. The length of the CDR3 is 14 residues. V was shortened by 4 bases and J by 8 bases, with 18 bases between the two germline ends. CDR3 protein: CASSNGLPQGGYTF. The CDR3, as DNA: TGCGCCAGCAGCAATGGACTCCCACAGGGAGGCTACACCTTC.

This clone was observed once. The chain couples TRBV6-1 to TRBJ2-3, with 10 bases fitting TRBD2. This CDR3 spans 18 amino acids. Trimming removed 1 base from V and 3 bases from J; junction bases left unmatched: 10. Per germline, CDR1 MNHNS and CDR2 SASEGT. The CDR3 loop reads CASSEGKGSGRSTDTQYF. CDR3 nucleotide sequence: TGTGCCAGCAGTGAAGGCAAAGGTAGCGGGAGGAGTACAGATACGCAGTATTTT.

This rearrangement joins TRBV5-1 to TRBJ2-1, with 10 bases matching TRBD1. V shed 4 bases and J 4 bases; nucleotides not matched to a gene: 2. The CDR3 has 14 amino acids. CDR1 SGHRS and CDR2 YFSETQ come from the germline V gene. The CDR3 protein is CASSRDRGYNEQFF. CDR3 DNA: TGCGCCAGCAGCAGGGACAGGGGTTACAATGAGCAGTTCTTC.